Below, 10 T cell receptor beta chains from the same sample are listed, as sequenced in a study of blood T cell repertoires in COVID-19 (TCRdb year 2020). The library was obtained by the immunoSEQ multiplex PCR assay. TCRdb re-hosts the immuneACCESS table, in-frame sequences only. Its copies lack some clones; in the studies checked, an unresolved V gene accounts for under half of them, and the cause for the rest is not known. The sample profile shows fewer than 250,000 clones; approximately 81% of them were found once. 20% of the sample lies in the top ten. The sample consisted of peripheral blood. The receptors derive from a human donor in a cohort sampled during active COVID-19.

This clone appeared a few times. The rearrangement links TRBV7-2 to TRBJ1-5, with D uncertain. Trimming shortened V by 7 bases and J by 9 bases, and 7 bases separated the two germline ends. CDR3 size: 10 residues. Germline CDR1 and CDR2: SGHTA and FQGNSA. CDR3 residues: CASKTGPQHF. In DNA form, the CDR3 reads TGTGCCAGCAAAACGGGGCCCCAGCATTTT.

The J gene is TRBJ1-2, the V gene TRBV20-1; 7 positions match TRBD1. The CDR3 is 14 amino acids. V was clipped by 3 bases and J by 4 bases; unmatched bases: 8. Germline assignment: CDR1 DFQATT and CDR2 SNEGSKA (reference sequence). This CDR3 is CSASLTGTAYGYTF. For the CDR3, the DNA is TGCAGTGCTAGTTTAACCGGGACAGCCTATGGCTACACCTTC.

The V gene is TRBV28, the J gene TRBJ1-2; the D gene is possibly TRBD1 (6 bases). CDR1 MDHEN and CDR2 SYDVKM come from the germline V gene. The CDR3 extends over 13 amino acids. The CDR3: CAARGGANYGYTF. CDR3 DNA: TGTGCTGCCCGAGGGGGAGCTAACTATGGCTACACCTTC.

The J gene is TRBJ2-3, the V gene TRBV2; no reliable D call. The ends were cut back, 2 bases at V and 2 bases at J, with 5 bases in the middle. The CDR3 is made up of 13 amino acids. The germline CDR1 and CDR2 sequences are SNHLY and FYNNEI. The CDR3: CASSEFSTDTQYF. CDR3 nucleotides: TGTGCCAGCAGTGAATTCTCCACAGATACGCAGTATTTT.

The J gene is TRBJ2-1, the V gene TRBV7-2; TRBD2 aligns across 9 bases. Germline V gene data show CDR1 as SGHTA and CDR2 as FQGNSA. V dropped 0 bases and J dropped 0; count of bases not matched to a gene: 6. This CDR3 has 18 amino acids. Written as DNA, the CDR3 is TGTGCCAGCAGCTTAGCATCCGCGGGAGGGTACTCCTACAATGAGCAGTTCTTC. Amino acids: CASSLASAGGYSYNEQFF.

The chain carries TRBV6-4 and TRBJ2-4; D might be TRBD2 (5 bases). Germline lookup yields CDR1 MRHNA and CDR2 SNTAGT. Trimming removed 2 bases at V and 7 bases at J, with 21 bases between. This CDR3 spans 17 amino acids. In DNA form, the CDR3 reads TGTGCCAGCAGTGACCCAGCGGTTCCGCCGGGGTGGAACATTCAGTACTTC. Residues: CASSDPAVPPGWNIQYF.

The genes are TRBV9 and TRBJ2-5; D call uncertain. Germline loops: CDR1 SGDLS, CDR2 YYNGEE. This CDR3 is 13 amino acids long. V was clipped by 2 bases and J by 1 base, with 6 bases between them. The CDR3 DNA is TGTGCCAGCAGCGTCCCGGGCCAAGAGACCCAGTACTTC. This codes for CASSVPGQETQYF.

V is TRBV9 and J is TRBJ1-6; a weak D match, TRBD1 (5 bases). V lost 0 bases to trimming and J lost 10 bases, with 11 bases between them. The CDR3 is 14 residues long. Germline V CDR1 and CDR2: SGDLS, YYNGEE. CDR3 nucleotides: TGTGCCAGCAGCGTAGACGGGGGTGCCTCACCCCTCCACTTT. This encodes CASSVDGGASPLHF. Full variable domain (rest looked up from reference TRBV9 and TRBJ1-6): DSGVTQTPKHLITATGQRVTLRCSPRSGDLSVYWYQQSLDQGLQFLIQYYNGEERAKGNILERFSAQQFPDLHSELNLSSLELGDSALYFCASSVDGGASPLHFGNGTRLTVT.

The rearrangement uses TRBV18 and TRBJ1-5; D may be TRBD1 (6 bases). This CDR3 is 15 amino acids long. Germline loops: CDR1 KGHSH, CDR2 LQKENI. V shed 3 bases and J shed 4 bases, with 13 bases lying between them. This CDR3 is CASSPMGHPNQPQHF. The CDR3 DNA follows: TGTGCCAGCTCACCCATGGGACATCCGAATCAGCCCCAGCATTTT.

The genes are TRBV12-3 or TRBV12-4 and TRBJ2-3; D possibly corresponds to TRBD1 (6 bases). The CDR3 has 12 residues. The V end was cut by 6 bases, the J end by 8 bases, with 12 bases between. The CDR3 nucleotides read TGTGCCAGCAGCAACAGGGCGGCTACGCAGTATTTT. It specifies CASSNRAATQYF.